This T cell receptor (beta chain) was observed in a study of T cells in Graves' hyperthyroidism and ophthalmopathy. About the study: Before any treatment, at initial diagnosis, peripheral blood was collected.

Not enrolled were patients with uncontrolled infection, other autoimmune disease, pregnancy or lactation. The germline V and J ends were trimmed by 4 bases and 7 bases, with 14 bases remaining between them. The CDR3 has 13 amino acids. The germline gives CDR1 MNHEY, CDR2 SVGAGI. RNA transcripts were the template for amplifying TCR beta CDR3 regions. The TCR CDR3 first-round RT-PCR relied on the HTBI primer set. Each CDR3 protein gets one entry after TCRdb re-called the multiplex PCR reads with MiXCR. This sample has 400,000 to 600,000 distinct CDR3 sequences; about 15% occur once, and the top ten carry around 32%.

Input material: blood. This clonotype originated in a woman in her twenties or thirties with Graves' ophthalmopathy. The chain has TRBV6-5 and TRBJ2-7; D is possibly TRBD2 (6 bases). This CDR3 is CASSLTSPGEQYF. CDR3 nucleotide sequence: TGTGCCAGCAGTTTGACTAGTCCCGGGGAGCAGTACTTC.